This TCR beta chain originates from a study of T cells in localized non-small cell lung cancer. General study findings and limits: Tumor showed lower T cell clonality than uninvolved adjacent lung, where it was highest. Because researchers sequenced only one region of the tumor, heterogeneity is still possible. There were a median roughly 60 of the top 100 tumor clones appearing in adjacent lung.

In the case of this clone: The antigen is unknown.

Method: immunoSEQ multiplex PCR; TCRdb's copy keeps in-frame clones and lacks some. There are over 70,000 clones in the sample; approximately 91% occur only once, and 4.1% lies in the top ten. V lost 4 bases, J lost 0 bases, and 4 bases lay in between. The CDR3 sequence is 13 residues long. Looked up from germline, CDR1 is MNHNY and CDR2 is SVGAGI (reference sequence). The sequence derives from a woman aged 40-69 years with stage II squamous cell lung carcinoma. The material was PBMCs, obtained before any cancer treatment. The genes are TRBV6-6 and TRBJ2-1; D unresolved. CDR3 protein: CASSSSSYNEQFF. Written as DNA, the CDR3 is TGTGCCAGCAGTTCGAGCTCCTACAATGAGCAGTTCTTC.